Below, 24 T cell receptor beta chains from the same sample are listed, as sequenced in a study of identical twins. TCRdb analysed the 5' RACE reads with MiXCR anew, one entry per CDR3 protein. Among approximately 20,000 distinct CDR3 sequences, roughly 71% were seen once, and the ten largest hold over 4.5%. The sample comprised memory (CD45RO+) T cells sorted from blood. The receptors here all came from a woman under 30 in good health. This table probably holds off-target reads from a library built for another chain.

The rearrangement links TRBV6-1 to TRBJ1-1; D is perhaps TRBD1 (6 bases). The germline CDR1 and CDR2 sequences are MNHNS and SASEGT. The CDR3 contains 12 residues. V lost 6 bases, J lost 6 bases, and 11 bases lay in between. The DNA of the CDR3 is TGTGCCAGCAGGGCTACAGGGTCTGAAGCTTTCTTT. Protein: CASRATGSEAFF.

CDR3 amino acids: CATSDPGTGLQNEQFF. The CDR3 DNA reads TGTGCCACCAGTGACCCCGGGACAGGTTTGCAGAATGAGCAGTTCTTC. The chain carries TRBV24-1 and TRBJ2-1; 8 nucleotides line up with TRBD1. CDR3 length: 16 amino acids. With 4 bases clipped from V and 7 bases from J, the junction kept 11 bases outside the gene matches. CDR1 and CDR2 (germline): KGHDR, SFDVKD.

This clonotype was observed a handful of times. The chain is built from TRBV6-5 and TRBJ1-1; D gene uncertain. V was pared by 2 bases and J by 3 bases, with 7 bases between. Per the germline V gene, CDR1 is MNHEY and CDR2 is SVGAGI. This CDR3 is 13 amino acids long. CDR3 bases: TGTGCCAGCAGTTACCAAGATTACACTGAAGCTTTCTTT. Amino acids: CASSYQDYTEAFF.

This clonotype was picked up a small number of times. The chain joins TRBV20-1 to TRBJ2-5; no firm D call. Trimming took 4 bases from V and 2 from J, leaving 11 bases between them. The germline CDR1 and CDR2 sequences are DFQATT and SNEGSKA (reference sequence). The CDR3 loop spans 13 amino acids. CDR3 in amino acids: CSAIRRSQETQYF. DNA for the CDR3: TGCAGTGCTATCCGACGGTCTCAAGAGACCCAGTACTTC.

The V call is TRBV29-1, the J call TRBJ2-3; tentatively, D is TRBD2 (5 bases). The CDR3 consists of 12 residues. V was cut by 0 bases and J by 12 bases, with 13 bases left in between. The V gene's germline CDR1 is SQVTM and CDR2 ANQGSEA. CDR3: CSVEDQGSFQYF. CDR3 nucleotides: TGCAGCGTTGAAGATCAAGGGAGCTTTCAGTATTTT.

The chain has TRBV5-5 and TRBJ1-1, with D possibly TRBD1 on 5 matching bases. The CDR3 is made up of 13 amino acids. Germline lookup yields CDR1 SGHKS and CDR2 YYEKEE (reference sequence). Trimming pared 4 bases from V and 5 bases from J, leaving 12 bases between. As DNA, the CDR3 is TGTGCCAGCAGCCGCGACAGTTGGACTGAAGCTTTCTTT. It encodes CASSRDSWTEAFF.

The CDR3 DNA reads as TGCAGCGTGGGGGCAGGTCAAGAGACCCAGTACTTC. Protein product: CSVGAGQETQYF. The chain recombines TRBV29-1 with TRBJ2-5; possibly TRBD1 for D (6 bases). The CDR3 has 12 residues. V dropped 6 bases and J dropped 2 bases, with 10 bases sitting between them. Germline CDR1 SQVTM, CDR2 ANQGSEA.

CDR3 region: CASSLAGGRNTQYF. CDR3 DNA: TGTGCCAGCAGCTTAGCCGGGGGCAGGAATACGCAGTATTTT. The V gene is TRBV7-2, the J gene TRBJ2-3, with D perhaps matching TRBD1 or TRBD2 (6 bases each). The CDR3 sequence is 14 residues long. With 0 bases removed from V and 7 bases from J, the gap between germline ends came to 11 bases. Germline lookup yields CDR1 SGHTA and CDR2 FQGNSA.

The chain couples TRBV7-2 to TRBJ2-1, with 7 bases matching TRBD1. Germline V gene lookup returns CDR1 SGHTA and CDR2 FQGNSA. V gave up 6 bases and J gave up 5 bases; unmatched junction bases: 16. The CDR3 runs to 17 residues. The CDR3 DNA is TGTGCCAGCAGTACGGGACAGTTCTCGGCAACCGACAATGAGCAGTTCTTC. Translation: CASSTGQFSATDNEQFF. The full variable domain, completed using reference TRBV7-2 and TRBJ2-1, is GAGVSQSPSNKVTEKGKDVELRCDPISGHTALYWYRQSLGQGLEFLIYFQGNSAPDKSGLPSDRFSAERTGGSVSTLTIQRTQQEDSAVYLCASSTGQFSATDNEQFFGPGTRLTVL.

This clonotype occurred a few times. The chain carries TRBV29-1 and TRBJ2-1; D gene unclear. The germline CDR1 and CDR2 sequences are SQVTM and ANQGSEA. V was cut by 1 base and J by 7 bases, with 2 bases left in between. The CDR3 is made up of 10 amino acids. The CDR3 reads CSVEGNEQFF. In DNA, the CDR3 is TGCAGCGTTGAAGGTAATGAGCAGTTCTTC.

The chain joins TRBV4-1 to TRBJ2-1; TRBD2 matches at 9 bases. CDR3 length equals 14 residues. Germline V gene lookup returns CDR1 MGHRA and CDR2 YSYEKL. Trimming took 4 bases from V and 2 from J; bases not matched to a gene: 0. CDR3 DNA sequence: TGCGCCAGCAGCCGACTAGCGGCCTACAATGAGCAGTTCTTC. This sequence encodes CASSRLAAYNEQFF.

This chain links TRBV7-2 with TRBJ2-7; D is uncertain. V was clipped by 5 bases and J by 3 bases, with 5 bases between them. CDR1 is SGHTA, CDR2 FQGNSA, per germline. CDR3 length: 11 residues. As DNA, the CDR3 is TGTGCCAGCAGCAGAGACTACGAGCAGTACTTC. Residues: CASSRDYEQYF.

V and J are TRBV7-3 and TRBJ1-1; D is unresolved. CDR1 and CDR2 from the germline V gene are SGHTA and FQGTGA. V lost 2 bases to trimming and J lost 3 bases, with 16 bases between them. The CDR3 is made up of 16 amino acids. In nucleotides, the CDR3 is TGTGCCAGCAGCTTAGCCCCCACGGGGATGGACACTGAAGCTTTCTTT. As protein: CASSLAPTGMDTEAFF. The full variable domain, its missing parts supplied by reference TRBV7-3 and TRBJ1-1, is GAGVSQTPSNKVTEKGKYVELRCDPISGHTALYWYRQSLGQGPEFLIYFQGTGAADDSGLPNDRFFAVRPEGSVSTLKIQRTERGDSAVYLCASSLAPTGMDTEAFFGQGTRLTVV.

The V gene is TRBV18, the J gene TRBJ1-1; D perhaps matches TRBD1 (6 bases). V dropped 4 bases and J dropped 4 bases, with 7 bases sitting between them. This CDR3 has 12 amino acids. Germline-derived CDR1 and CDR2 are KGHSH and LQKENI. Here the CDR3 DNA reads TGTGCCAGCTCACAGGGGGGCACTGAAGCTTTCTTT. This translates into CASSQGGTEAFF.

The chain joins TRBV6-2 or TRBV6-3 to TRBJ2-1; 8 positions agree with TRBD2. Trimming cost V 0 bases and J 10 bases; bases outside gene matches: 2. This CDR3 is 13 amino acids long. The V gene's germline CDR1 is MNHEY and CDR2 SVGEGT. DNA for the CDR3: TGTGCCAGCAGTTACTCGGGCGGGGGGGAGCAGTTCTTC. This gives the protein CASSYSGGGEQFF.

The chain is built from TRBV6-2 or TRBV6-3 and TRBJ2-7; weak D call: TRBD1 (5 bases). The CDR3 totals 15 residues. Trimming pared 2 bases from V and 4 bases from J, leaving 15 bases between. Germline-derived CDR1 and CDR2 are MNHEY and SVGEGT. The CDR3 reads CASSYPARATYEQYF. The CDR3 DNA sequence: TGTGCCAGCAGTTACCCCGCCAGGGCGACGTACGAGCAGTACTTC.

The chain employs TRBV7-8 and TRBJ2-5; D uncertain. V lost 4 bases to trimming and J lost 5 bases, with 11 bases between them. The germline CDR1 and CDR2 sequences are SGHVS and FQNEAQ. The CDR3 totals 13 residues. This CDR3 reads CASSYGFRETQYF. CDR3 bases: TGTGCCAGCAGCTACGGTTTCCGGGAGACCCAGTACTTC.

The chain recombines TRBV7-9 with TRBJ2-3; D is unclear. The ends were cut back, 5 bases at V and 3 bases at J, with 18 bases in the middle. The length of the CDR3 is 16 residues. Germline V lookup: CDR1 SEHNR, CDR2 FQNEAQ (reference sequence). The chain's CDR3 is CASSPQWAGGTDTQYF. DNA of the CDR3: TGTGCCAGCAGCCCACAATGGGCCGGTGGAACAGATACGCAGTATTTT.

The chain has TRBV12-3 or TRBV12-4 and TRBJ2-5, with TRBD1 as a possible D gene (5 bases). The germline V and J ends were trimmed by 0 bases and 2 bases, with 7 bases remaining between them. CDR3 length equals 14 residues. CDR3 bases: TGTGCCAGCAGTTTAGCCAGGGAACAAGAGACCCAGTACTTC. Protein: CASSLAREQETQYF.

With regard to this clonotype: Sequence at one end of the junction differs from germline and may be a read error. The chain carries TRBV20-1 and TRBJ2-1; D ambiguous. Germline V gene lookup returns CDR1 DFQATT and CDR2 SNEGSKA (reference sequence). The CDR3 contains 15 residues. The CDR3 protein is CSVLIPLPSYNEQLF. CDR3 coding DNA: TGCAGTGTTCTTATACCCCTCCCCTCCTACAATGAGCAGTTATTC.

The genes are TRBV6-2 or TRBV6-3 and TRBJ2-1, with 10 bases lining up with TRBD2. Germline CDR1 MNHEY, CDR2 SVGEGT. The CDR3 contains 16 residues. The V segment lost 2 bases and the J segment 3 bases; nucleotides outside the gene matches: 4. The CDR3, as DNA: TGTGCCAGCAGTTACCCGACTAGCGGGTACTACAATGAGCAGTTCTTC. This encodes CASSYPTSGYYNEQFF.

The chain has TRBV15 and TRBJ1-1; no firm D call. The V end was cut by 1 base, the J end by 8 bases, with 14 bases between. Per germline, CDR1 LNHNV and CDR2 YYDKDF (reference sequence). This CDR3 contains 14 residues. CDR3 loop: CATSRGRAYREAFF. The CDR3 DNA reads TGTGCCACCAGCAGAGGAAGGGCGTACCGCGAAGCTTTCTTT.

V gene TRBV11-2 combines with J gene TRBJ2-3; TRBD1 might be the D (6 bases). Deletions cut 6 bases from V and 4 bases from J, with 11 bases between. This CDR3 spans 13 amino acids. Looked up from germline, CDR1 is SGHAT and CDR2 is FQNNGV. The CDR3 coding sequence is TGTGCCAGCAGTCGTACAGGGCCAGATACGCAGTATTTT. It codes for CASSRTGPDTQYF.

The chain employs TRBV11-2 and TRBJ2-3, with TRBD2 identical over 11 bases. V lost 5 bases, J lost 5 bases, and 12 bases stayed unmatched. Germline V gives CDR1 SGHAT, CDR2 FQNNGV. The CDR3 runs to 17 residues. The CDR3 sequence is CASSPRPSGRNRDTQYF. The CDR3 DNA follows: TGTGCCAGCAGCCCTCGTCCTAGCGGGAGGAACCGAGATACGCAGTATTTT.